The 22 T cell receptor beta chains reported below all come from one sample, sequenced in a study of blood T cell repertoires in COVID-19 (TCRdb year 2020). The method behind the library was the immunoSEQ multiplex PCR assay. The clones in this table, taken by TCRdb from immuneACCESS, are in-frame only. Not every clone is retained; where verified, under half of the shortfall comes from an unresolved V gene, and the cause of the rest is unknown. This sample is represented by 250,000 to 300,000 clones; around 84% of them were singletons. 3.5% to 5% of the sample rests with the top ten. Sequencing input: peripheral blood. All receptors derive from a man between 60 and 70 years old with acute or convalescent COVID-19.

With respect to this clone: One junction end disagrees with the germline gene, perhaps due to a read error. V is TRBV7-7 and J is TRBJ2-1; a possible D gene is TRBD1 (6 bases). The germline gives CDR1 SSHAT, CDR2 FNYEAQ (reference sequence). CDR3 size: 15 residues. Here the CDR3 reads CASSLRQASYNEQFF. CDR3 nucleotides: TGTGCTAGCAGCTTACGACAGGCGAGTTACAATGAGCAGTTCTTC.

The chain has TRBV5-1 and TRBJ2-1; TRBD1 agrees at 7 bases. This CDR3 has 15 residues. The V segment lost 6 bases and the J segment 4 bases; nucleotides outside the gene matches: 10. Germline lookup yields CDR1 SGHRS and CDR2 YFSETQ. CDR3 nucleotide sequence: TGCGCCAGCACCCCAAGACAGGGTCGATACAATGAGCAGTTCTTC. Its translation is CASTPRQGRYNEQFF.

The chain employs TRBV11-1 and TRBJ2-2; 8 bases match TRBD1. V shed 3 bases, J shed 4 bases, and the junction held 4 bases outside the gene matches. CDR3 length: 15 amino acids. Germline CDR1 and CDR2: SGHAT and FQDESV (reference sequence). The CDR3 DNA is TGTGCCAGCAGCTTTGGACAGGGAGGCACCGGGGAGCTGTTTTTT. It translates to CASSFGQGGTGELFF.

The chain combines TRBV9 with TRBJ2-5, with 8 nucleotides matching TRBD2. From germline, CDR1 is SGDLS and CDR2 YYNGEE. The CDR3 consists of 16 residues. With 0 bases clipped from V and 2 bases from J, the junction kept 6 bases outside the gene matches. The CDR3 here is CASSVGAGETQETQYF. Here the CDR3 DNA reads TGTGCCAGCAGCGTAGGAGCGGGGGAGACACAAGAGACCCAGTACTTC.

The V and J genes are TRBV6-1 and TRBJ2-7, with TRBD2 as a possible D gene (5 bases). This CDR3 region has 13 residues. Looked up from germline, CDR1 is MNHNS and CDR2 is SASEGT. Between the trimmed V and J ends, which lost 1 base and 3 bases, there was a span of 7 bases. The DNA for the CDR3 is TGTGCCAGCAGTGAAGTGAGCGGCTACGAGCAGTACTTC. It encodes CASSEVSGYEQYF.

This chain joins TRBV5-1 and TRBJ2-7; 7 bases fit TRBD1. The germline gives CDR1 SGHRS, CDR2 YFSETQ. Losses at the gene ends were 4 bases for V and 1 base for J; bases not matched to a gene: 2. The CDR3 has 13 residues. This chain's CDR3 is CASSRTGSYEQYF. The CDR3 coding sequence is TGCGCCAGCAGCCGGACAGGATCCTACGAGCAGTACTTC.

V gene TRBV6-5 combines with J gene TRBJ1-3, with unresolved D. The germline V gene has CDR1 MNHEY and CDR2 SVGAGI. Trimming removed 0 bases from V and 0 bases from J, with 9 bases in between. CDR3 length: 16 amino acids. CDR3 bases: TGTGCCAGCAGTTACTCCCCGCTGAGCTCTGGAAACACCATATATTTT. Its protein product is CASSYSPLSSGNTIYF.

CDR3 region: CASSEILDFSNQPQHF. CDR3 DNA sequence: TGCGCCAGCAGCGAAATTCTGGACTTTAGCAATCAGCCCCAGCATTTT. The chain is built from TRBV4-1 and TRBJ1-5; D gene uncertain. This CDR3 has 16 residues. Trimming cost V 5 bases and J 0 bases, with 14 bases left between them. Germline CDR1 and CDR2: MGHRA and YSYEKL.

The DNA of the CDR3 is TGTGCCAGCTCACGGACAGGGGGGGCAAACACAGATACGCAGTATTTT. Translation: CASSRTGGANTDTQYF. The chain carries TRBV18 and TRBJ2-3; 10 bases fit TRBD1. The length of the CDR3 is 16 residues. With V trimmed by 4 bases and J by 2 bases, 6 bases remained unmatched. Germline V gene data show CDR1 as KGHSH and CDR2 as LQKENI.

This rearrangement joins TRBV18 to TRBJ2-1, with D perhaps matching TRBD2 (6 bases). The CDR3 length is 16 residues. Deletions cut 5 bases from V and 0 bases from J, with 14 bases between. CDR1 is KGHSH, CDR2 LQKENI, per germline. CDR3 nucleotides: TGTGCCAGCTCATCCACTAGCTCTTTCTCCTACAATGAGCAGTTCTTC. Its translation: CASSSTSSFSYNEQFF.

CDR3 sequence reads: CSVEPWSGDGKQYF. The CDR3 DNA reads TGCAGCGTTGAGCCCTGGTCGGGGGACGGGAAGCAGTACTTC. V is TRBV29-1 and J is TRBJ2-7; a weak D match, TRBD2 (6 bases). Germline V CDR1 and CDR2: SQVTM, ANQGSEA. Trimming stripped 3 bases from V and 8 bases from J, with 20 bases between. The CDR3 runs 14 residues.

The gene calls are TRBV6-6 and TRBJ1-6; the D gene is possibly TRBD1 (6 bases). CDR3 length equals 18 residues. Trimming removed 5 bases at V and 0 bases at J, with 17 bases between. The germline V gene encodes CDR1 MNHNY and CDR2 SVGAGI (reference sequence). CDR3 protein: CASSRFTGKSSYNSPLHF. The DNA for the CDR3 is TGTGCCAGCAGTCGTTTCACAGGGAAGAGCTCCTATAATTCACCCCTCCACTTT.

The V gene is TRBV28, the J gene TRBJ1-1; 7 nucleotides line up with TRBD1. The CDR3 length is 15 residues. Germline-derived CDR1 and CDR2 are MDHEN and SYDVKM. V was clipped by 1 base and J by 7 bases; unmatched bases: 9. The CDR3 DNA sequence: TGTGCCAGCAGTTTATCGGGAGGGGGCGTCGATGAAGCTTTCTTT. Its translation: CASSLSGGGVDEAFF. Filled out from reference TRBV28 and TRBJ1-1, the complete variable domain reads DVKVTQSSRYLVKRTGEKVFLECVQDMDHENMFWYRQDPGLGLRLIYFSYDVKMKEKGDIPEGYSVSREKKERFSLILESASTNQTSMYLCASSLSGGGVDEAFFGQGTRLTVV.

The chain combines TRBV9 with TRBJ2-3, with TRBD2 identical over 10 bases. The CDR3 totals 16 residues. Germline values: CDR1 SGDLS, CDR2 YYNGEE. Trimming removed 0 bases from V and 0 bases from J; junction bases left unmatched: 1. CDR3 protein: CASSVGTSGSTDTQYF. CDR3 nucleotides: TGTGCCAGCAGCGTAGGGACTAGCGGAAGCACAGATACGCAGTATTTT.

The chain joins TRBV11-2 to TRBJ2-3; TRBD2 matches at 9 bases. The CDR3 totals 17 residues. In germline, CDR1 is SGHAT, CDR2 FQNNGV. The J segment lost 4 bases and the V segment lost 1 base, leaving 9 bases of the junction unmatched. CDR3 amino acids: CASSLGYSSGVPDTQYF. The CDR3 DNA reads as TGTGCCAGCAGCTTAGGTTACTCTAGCGGGGTCCCAGATACGCAGTATTTT.

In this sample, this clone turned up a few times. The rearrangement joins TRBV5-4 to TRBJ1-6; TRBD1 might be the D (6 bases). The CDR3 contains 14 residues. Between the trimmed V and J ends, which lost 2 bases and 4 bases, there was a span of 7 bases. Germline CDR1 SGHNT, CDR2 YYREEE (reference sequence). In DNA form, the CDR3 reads TGTGCCAGCAGCTTAGGGGGTTATAATTCACCCCTCCACTTT. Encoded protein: CASSLGGYNSPLHF.

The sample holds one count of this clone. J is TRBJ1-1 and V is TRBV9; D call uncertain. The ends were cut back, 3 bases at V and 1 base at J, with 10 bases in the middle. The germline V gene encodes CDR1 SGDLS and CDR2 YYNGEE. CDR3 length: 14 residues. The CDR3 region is CASSDGRENTEAFF. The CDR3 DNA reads TGTGCCAGCAGCGACGGGAGGGAGAACACTGAAGCTTTCTTT.

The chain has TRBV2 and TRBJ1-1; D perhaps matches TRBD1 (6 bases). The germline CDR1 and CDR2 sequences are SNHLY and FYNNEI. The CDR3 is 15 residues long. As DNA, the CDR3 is TGTGCGACCCGAAAGGGGGGGCTTCTGAACACTGAAGCTTTCTTT. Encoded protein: CATRKGGLLNTEAFF.

CDR3 sequence reads: CASSPFSRYEQYF. CDR3 bases: TGTGCCAGCAGTCCCTTTTCTAGATACGAGCAGTACTTC. V is TRBV27 and J is TRBJ2-7, with D uncertain. Germline V lookup: CDR1 MNHEY, CDR2 SMNVEV (reference sequence). The CDR3 is 13 amino acids. V lost 5 bases to trimming and J lost 4 bases, with 12 bases between them.

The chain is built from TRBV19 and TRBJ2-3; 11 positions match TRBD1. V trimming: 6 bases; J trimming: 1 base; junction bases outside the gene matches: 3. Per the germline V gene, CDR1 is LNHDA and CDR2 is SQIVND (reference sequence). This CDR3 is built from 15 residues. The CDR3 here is CASSRTGGRTDTQYF. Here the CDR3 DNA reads TGTGCCAGTAGCCGGACAGGGGGCCGCACAGATACGCAGTATTTT.

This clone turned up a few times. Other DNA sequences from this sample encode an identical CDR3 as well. CDR3 coding DNA: TGTGCCAGCAGCTTAGGGCAGGGTAATGGCTACACCTTC. Protein product: CASSLGQGNGYTF. The V gene is TRBV11-2, the J gene TRBJ1-2; maybe TRBD1 (5 bases). V lost 1 base to trimming and J lost 6 bases, with 9 bases between them. Germline values: CDR1 SGHAT, CDR2 FQNNGV. CDR3 size: 13 residues.

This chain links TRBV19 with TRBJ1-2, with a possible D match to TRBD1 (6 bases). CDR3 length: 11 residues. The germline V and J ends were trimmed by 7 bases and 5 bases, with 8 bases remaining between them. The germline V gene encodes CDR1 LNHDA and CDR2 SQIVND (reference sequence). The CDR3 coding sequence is TGTGCCAGTACAGGGGCTTATGGCTACACCTTC. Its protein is CASTGAYGYTF.